A single T cell receptor beta chain is shown here with its context. From germline, CDR1 is LNHNV and CDR2 YYDKDF (reference sequence). V gave up 2 bases and J gave up 3 bases; unmatched junction bases: 8. This CDR3 region has 18 residues. This sample was included in a study of long-term antiretroviral therapy in people with HIV. The assay, immunoSEQ v3.0, was run at survey level. Sequencing used immunoSEQ multiplex PCR; TCRdb keeps in-frame clones, though not all of them. This sample has about 24,000 clones; 85% to 95% occur once, and the top ten carry 2% to 2.5%. Sequences were derived from unsorted PBMCs, sampled almost 5 years after starting antiretroviral therapy. The chain links TRBV15 to TRBJ2-3; 13 bases map to TRBD2. This receptor was taken from a woman aged 50 to 65 with HIV. CDR3 sequence reads: CATSRYGLAGDGTDTQYF. The CDR3, as DNA: TGTGCCACCAGCAGATACGGACTAGCGGGAGATGGGACAGATACGCAGTATTTT.